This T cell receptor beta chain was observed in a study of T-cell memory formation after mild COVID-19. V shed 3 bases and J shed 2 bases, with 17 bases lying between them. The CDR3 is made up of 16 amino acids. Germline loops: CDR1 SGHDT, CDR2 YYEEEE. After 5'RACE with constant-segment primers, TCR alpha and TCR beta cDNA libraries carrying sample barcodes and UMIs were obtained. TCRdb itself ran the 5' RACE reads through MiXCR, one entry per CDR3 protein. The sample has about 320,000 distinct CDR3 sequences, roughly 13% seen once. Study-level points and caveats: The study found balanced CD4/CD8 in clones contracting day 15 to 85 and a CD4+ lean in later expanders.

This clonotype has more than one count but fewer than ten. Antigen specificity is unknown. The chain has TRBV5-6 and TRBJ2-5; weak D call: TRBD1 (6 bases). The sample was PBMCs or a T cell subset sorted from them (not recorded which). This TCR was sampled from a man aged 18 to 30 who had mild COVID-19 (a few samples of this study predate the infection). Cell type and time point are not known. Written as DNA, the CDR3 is TGTGCCAGCAGCTCAGGGGTTTACTTGCGGCAAGAGACCCAGTACTTC. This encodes CASSSGVYLRQETQYF. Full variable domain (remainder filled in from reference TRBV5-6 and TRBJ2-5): DAGVTQSPTHLIKTRGQQVTLRCSPKSGHDTVSWYQQALGQGPQFIFQYYEEEERQRGNFPDRFSGHQFPNYSSELNVNALLLGDSALYLCASSSGVYLRQETQYFGPGTRLLVL.